These T cell receptor beta chains were read from a single sample in a study of blood T cell repertoires in COVID-19. The repertoire was sequenced with immunoSEQ multiplex PCR; TCRdb's copy has only in-frame clones and lacks some. The sample consists of about 300,000 clones, roughly 85% of them appearing once. The sequencing sample was made of peripheral blood. The receptors originated from a woman aged 45-59 years who had recovered from COVID-19. CDR3s leave out the opening cysteine and the closing phenylalanine or tryptophan. The order of the fields is V gene, CDR3 protein.

V: TRBV10-3
CDR3: AISGSGTDTQY

V: TRBV7-2
CDR3: ASSLASGALNYGYT

V: TRBV12-3/TRBV12-4
CDR3: ASSSPTTTEAF

V: TRBV28
CDR3: ASSFGLAGGYTDTQY

V: TRBV4-2
CDR3: ASSQGGTEMNTEAF

V: TRBV5-4
CDR3: ASSTRLAGGTDTQY

V: TRBV28
CDR3: ASSSTGQGGGYT

V: TRBV7-2
CDR3: ASSFGSSYNEQF

V: TRBV24-1
CDR3: ATSDSIVTDTQY

V: TRBV27
CDR3: ASTMGQSSYNEQF

V: TRBV15
CDR3: ATSRGTGKEEKLF

V: TRBV28
CDR3: ASGMGPGDDEQY

V: TRBV24-1
CDR3: ATSGGRDSNTDTQY

V: TRBV30
CDR3: AWSVISSGRAYEQY

V: TRBV7-2
CDR3: ASSPVGGQLTYGYT

V: TRBV7-3
CDR3: ASSPSGGANEQF

V: TRBV7-2
CDR3: ASSLSLGGANSPLH

V: TRBV3-1/TRBV3-2
CDR3: ASSQEGNTGELF

V: TRBV7-3
CDR3: ASSNTGGLETQY

V: TRBV10-2
CDR3: ASTQTGRNSPLH

V: TRBV6-5
CDR3: ASSSNLHKRGGYT

V: TRBV3-1/TRBV3-2
CDR3: ASRKGATEAF

V: TRBV19
CDR3: ASMSGHFALNTEAF

V: TRBV3-1/TRBV3-2
CDR3: ASSPIPVFLSYEQY

V: TRBV29-1
CDR3: SGRGLADYEQY

V: TRBV6-5
CDR3: ASPSFTGVAF

V: TRBV18
CDR3: ASSPGPSSTGQNYGYT

V: TRBV19
CDR3: ASRLASTDTQY

V: TRBV5-4
CDR3: ASRATGSIYGYT

V: TRBV7-2
CDR3: ASSLNSLTGELF

V: TRBV9
CDR3: ASSVGTGEETQY

V: TRBV19
CDR3: ASVERGSTDTQY

V: TRBV29-1
CDR3: SSKGTSGKDTQY

V: TRBV7-2
CDR3: ASSSPYGGKILRSY

V: TRBV9
CDR3: ASSVGWGGRPDTQY

V: TRBV4-3
CDR3: ASSQPSGGYNEQF

V: TRBV18
CDR3: ASSQVTGKGGSYEQY

V: TRBV11-2
CDR3: ASSIGTGGDIQY

V: TRBV7-2
CDR3: ASSFGTGGYEQY

V: TRBV5-1
CDR3: ASSLVAGTGGINEQF

V: TRBV5-1
CDR3: ASSWITGSNQPQH

V: TRBV5-1
CDR3: ASSLSSGSSSEQF

V: TRBV28
CDR3: ASSSPGQGSGSPLH

V: TRBV3-1/TRBV3-2
CDR3: ASSQGQGVQF

V: TRBV9
CDR3: ASSASGTNTGELF

V: TRBV4-1
CDR3: ASSHRTSGGANTGELF

V: TRBV18
CDR3: ASSPPANTEAF

V: TRBV4-1
CDR3: ASSHPPGQGFQPQH

V: TRBV5-6
CDR3: ASSLNGAGDEQY

V: TRBV2
CDR3: ASREREGTDTQY

V: TRBV5-6
CDR3: ASSLGPGGETQY

V: TRBV4-3
CDR3: ASSQDGRGQF

V: TRBV30
CDR3: AWRTGSNYGYT

V: TRBV12-5
CDR3: ASGLSGSNEQF

V: TRBV7-8
CDR3: ASSLDSSYTEAF